Below are 10 T cell receptor beta chains sequenced from a single sample in a study of cytomegalovirus exposure and HLA in healthy donors. 13 Jbeta primers and 60 Vbeta primers were used for the PCR. Sequencing was performed with immunoSEQ multiplex PCR; in TCRdb, only in-frame clones are kept and a portion is missing. The data contain about 140,000 clones, over 75% of them seen just once; the ten biggest clones take up 1.5% to 2%. The sample taken for sequencing was PBMCs. All receptors come from a man between 35 and 55 years old in good health and CMV-seronegative.

The genes are TRBV15 and TRBJ2-3; 8 bases are a match to TRBD2. The CDR3 runs 14 residues. After removal of 5 bases from V and 2 bases from J, the junction contained 3 bases not matched to a gene. Germline loops: CDR1 LNHNV, CDR2 YYDKDF (reference sequence). CDR3 region: CATSAGGDTDTQYF. CDR3 nucleotides: TGTGCCACCAGCGCCGGGGGGGACACAGATACGCAGTATTTT.

The chain combines TRBV10-3 with TRBJ2-7; maybe TRBD1 (5 bases). This CDR3 contains 14 residues. Germline CDR1 and CDR2: ENHRY and SYGVKD. Trimming stripped 4 bases from V and 2 bases from J, with 12 bases between. CDR3 residues: CAISGSRVTYEQYF. The CDR3 DNA reads TGTGCCATCAGTGGTAGCAGGGTGACCTACGAGCAGTACTTC.

This clone was picked up a small number of times. The J gene is TRBJ2-5, the V gene TRBV5-4, with 13 bases fitting TRBD2. The ends lost 5 bases at V and 2 bases at J; junction bases unmatched: 15. CDR1 and CDR2 from the germline V gene are SGHNT and YYREEE (reference sequence). This CDR3 is 19 amino acids long. The CDR3 DNA sequence: TGTGCCAGCAGTGTGAGGGGTGGACTAGCGGGGGCAAATCAAGAGACCCAGTACTTC. This gives the protein CASSVRGGLAGANQETQYF.

This clone was detected once. The chain recombines TRBV10-2 with TRBJ2-7, with TRBD1 matching over 8 bases. CDR3 size: 16 residues. Germline lookup yields CDR1 WSHSY and CDR2 SAAADI. Unmatched junction bases numbered 9, after V lost 1 base and J lost 4 bases. For the CDR3, the DNA is TGCGCCAGCAGTGAGTGGGTGGACAGGGCGACATACGAGCAGTACTTC. This encodes CASSEWVDRATYEQYF.

This chain uses TRBV11-3 with TRBJ1-3; the D is unclear. The CDR3 consists of 14 residues. Deletions cut 4 bases from V and 0 bases from J, with 7 bases between. Germline assignment: CDR1 SGHNT and CDR2 YENEEA. The CDR3 DNA reads as TGTGCCAGCAGCTGGTGGAGCTCTGGAAACACCATATATTTT. Its protein product is CASSWWSSGNTIYF.

There are a few counts of this clone. CDR3 amino acids: CASSPTGGSSGNTIYF. DNA for the CDR3: TGTGCCAGCAGCCCTACAGGGGGCAGCTCTGGAAACACCATATATTTT. This chain links TRBV7-9 with TRBJ1-3; 9 bases agree with TRBD1. Per germline, CDR1 SEHNR and CDR2 FQNEAQ (reference sequence). The CDR3 loop spans 16 amino acids. After removal of 5 bases from V and 0 bases from J, the junction contained 5 bases not matched to a gene.

The V and J genes are TRBV7-6 and TRBJ2-2, with 8 bases that match TRBD2. After removal of 1 base from V and 0 bases from J, the junction contained 1 base not matched to a gene. Germline V CDR1 and CDR2: SGHVS, FNYEAQ. The length of the CDR3 is 16 residues. The CDR3 DNA follows: TGTGCCAGCAGCTTAGTCGGGAGGGCGAACACCGGGGAGCTGTTTTTT. Translating it yields CASSLVGRANTGELFF.

The chain recombines TRBV5-5 with TRBJ1-2, with D hard to call. The CDR3 has 16 residues. Germline V CDR1 and CDR2: SGHKS, YYEKEE (reference sequence). V was trimmed by 4 bases and J by 4 bases, leaving 20 bases between them. CDR3: CASSLALQQLFYGYTF. CDR3 in DNA: TGTGCCAGCAGCCTCGCGCTCCAACAGCTCTTCTATGGCTACACCTTC.

The V gene is TRBV4-2, the J gene TRBJ2-7; a weak D match, TRBD1 (6 bases). This CDR3 has 16 amino acids. Trimming removed 3 bases from V and 2 bases from J, with 17 bases in between. Per the germline V gene, CDR1 is LGHNA and CDR2 is YNFKEQ. The CDR3 is CASSHLPGTPPYEQYF. CDR3 in DNA: TGTGCCAGCAGCCACCTTCCCGGGACACCTCCCTACGAGCAGTACTTC.

V gene TRBV27 combines with J gene TRBJ1-1, with D uncertain. V lost 4 bases and J lost 0, with 9 bases in between. The CDR3 loop spans 14 amino acids. The germline gives CDR1 MNHEY, CDR2 SMNVEV (reference sequence). In DNA, the CDR3 is TGTGCCAGCAGTTCTAGCGCCGTGAACACTGAAGCTTTCTTT. Protein: CASSSSAVNTEAFF.